This T cell receptor (beta chain) was identified during a study of shared clonotypes between healthy human individuals. Study-wide findings and caveats: Having only a few donors restricted how much genetic and exposure-history diversity was captured. Generally, estimated richness proved larger in naive subsets than it did in memory subsets.

Genomic DNA of every subset was divided equally among multiple immunoSEQ plates. Authors' data handling: Owing to the provision of junction-only sequences devoid of quality scores by immunoSEQ, filtering differed. Sequenced by immunoSEQ multiplex PCR; TCRdb stores in-frame clones only, minus some. V and J calls plus clone size are reproduced from that table; the DNA served to infer D and trimming. The data show some 2 million clones, about 95% seen once. On this clone: Its antigen remains unknown.

Only CD45RO-negative cells positively selected for CCR7 counted as naive CD8 cells, so terminally differentiated effector memory CD45RA+ cells were excluded. CDR1 and CDR2 from the germline V gene are SEHNR and FQNEAQ (reference sequence). The CDR3 is 13 residues long. V was shortened by 3 bases and J by 8 bases, with 11 bases between the two germline ends. The sequence was obtained from a man aged 18 to 30 in good health. The sample was naive CD8+ T cells sorted from blood. The chain uses TRBV7-9 and TRBJ2-1; no clear D gene. The CDR3 DNA sequence: TGTGCCAGCAGCTTTGTCCTCGATGATGAGCAGTTCTTC. Protein: CASSFVLDDEQFF.